This T cell receptor (beta chain) was obtained from a study of human T cells and chemical hapten exposure. Study-level results: Sensitization with DPC brought no change to TCRs above 1 in 1000 in frequency. Given that the donors had alopecia, their immune response may differ from that seen in healthy people.

Unmatched junction bases numbered 5, after V lost 3 bases and J lost 0 bases. CDR1 is MNHEY, CDR2 SMNVEV, per germline (reference sequence). The CDR3 covers 15 residues. This clonotype showed up many times. What it binds is unknown. Time point given: patch test 3, about 24 weeks after DPC sensitization. The sample's treatment: therapeutic diphenylcyclopropenone sensitization with weekly scalp DPC. Total RNA was isolated from whole blood that had not been fractionated. In the authors' methods: From about 22,000 to 700,000 TCRs were found per sample, with a median of around 100,000. TCRdb used MiXCR to reprocess the RACE reads, holding one entry per CDR3 protein. V and J calls and clone size were set by TCRdb, not the authors. Of some 84,000 distinct CDR3 sequences detected, about 10% appear once; the ten largest clones hold roughly 3.7%.

This chain joins TRBV27 and TRBJ2-7, with TRBD2 matching over 7 bases. The TCR originated in a woman in her forties or fifties with alopecia areata. Some clones in this sample may be carry-over from other donors' samples. The material sequenced was whole blood, taken in connection with sensitization to the hapten diphenylcyclopropenone (DPC). The CDR3 DNA follows: TGTGCCAGCAGTTTCCCCGGGGGGAGCTCCTACGAGCAGTACTTC. Residues: CASSFPGGSSYEQYF.